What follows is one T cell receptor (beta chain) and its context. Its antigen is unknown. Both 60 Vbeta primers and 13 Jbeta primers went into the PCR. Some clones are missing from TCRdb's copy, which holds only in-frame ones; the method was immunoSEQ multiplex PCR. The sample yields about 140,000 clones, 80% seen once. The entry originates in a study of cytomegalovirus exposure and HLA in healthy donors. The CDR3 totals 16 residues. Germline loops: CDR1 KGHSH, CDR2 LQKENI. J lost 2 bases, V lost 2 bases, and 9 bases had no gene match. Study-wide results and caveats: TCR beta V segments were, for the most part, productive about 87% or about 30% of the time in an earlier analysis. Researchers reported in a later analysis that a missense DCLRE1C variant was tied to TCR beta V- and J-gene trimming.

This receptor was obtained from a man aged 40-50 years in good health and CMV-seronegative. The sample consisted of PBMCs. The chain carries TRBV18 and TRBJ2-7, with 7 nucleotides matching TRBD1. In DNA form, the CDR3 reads TGTGCCAGCTCACCATTGTCGGGGCAGGGGGCCTACGAGCAGTACTTC. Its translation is CASSPLSGQGAYEQYF.